This T cell receptor (beta chain) was recorded in a study of CD8+ T cells in alopecia areata. CDR3 length: 13 residues. Germline V CDR1 and CDR2: SGDLS, YYNGEE. V gave up 5 bases and J gave up 0 bases, with 7 bases separating them. cDNA reverse transcribed from extracted RNA served as the sequencing template. Using immunoSEQ multiplex PCR, the repertoire was profiled, and TCRdb retains in-frame clones only, with some absent. Among tens of thousands of clones listed, around 96% were seen once. The chain couples TRBV9 to TRBJ2-3; D is uncertain. This receptor was identified in a human donor with alopecia areata. The input for sequencing was CD8+ T cells sorted from blood, taken at week 0. In DNA form, the CDR3 reads TGTGCCAGCAGTCTCGATAGCACAGATACGCAGTATTTT. Translating gives CASSLDSTDTQYF.